This note documents a single T cell receptor beta chain sequence. Its cognate antigen is unknown. The data belong to a study of cytomegalovirus exposure and HLA in healthy donors. About the research overall: Tens of millions of unique TCRs from HLA-typed donors made up an early data release. Study-wide points: V- and J-gene trimming of TCR beta was linked (in a later analysis) to a missense DCLRE1C variant. Reportedly, TCR beta sequences accurately predicted HLA-A and HLA-B alleles in most subjects.

The CDR3 is 15 amino acids. V was clipped by 5 bases and J by 2 bases, with 14 bases between them. The V gene's germline CDR1 is SGDLS and CDR2 YYNGEE. Although they were nominally healthy when sampled, donors likely had unrecorded immune exposures. The PCR had 60 Vbeta and 13 Jbeta primers. This table comes from immunoSEQ multiplex PCR, and its TCRdb copy is limited to in-frame clones, with some not included. The profile shows over 150,000 clones, 68% of them singletons. The chain couples TRBV9 to TRBJ1-3, with D possibly being TRBD1 (5 bases). Input material: PBMCs. The TCR originated in a woman between 35 and 50 years old in good health and CMV-seropositive. CDR3 region: CASREGPGTGNTIYF. CDR3 bases: TGTGCCAGCAGGGAGGGGCCCGGGACTGGAAACACCATATATTTT.